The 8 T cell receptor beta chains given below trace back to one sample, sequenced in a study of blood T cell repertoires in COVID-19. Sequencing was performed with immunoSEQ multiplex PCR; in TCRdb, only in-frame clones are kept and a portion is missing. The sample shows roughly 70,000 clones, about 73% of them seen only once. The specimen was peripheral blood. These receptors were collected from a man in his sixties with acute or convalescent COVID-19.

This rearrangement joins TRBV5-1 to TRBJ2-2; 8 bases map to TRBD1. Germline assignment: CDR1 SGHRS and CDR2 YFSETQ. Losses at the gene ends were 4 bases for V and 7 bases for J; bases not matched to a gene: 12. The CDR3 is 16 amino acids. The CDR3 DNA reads TGCGCCAGCAGCCGGAAGGGACAGGTCAAGGGCGGGGAGCTGTTTTTT. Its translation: CASSRKGQVKGGELFF.

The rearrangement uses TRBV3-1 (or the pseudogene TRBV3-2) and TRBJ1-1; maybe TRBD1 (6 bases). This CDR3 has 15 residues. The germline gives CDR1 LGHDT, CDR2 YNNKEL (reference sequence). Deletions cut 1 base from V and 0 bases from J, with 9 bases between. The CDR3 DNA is TGTGCCAGCAGCCAAGCGGCAGGGGTGAACACTGAAGCTTTCTTT. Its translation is CASSQAAGVNTEAFF.

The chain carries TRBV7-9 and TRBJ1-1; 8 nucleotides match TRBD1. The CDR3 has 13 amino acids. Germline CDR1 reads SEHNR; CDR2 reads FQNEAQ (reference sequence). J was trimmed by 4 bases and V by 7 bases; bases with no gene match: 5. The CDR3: CASIRQGFTEAFF. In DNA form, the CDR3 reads TGTGCCAGCATCAGACAGGGGTTCACTGAAGCTTTCTTT. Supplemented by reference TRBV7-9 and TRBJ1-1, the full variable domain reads DTGVSQNPRHKITKRGQNVTFRCDPISEHNRLYWYRQTLGQGPEFLTYFQNEAQLEKSRLLSDRFSAERPKGSFSTLEIQRTEQGDSAMYLCASIRQGFTEAFFGQGTRLTVV.

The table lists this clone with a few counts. Written as DNA, the CDR3 is TGTGCCAGCAGCTTGGCCAGTTGGGGGGTTAGGCCCCAGTACTTC. This sequence encodes CASSLASWGVRPQYF. The chain joins TRBV5-6 to TRBJ2-5, with D perhaps matching TRBD2 (6 bases). Germline V gene sequence: CDR1 SGHDT, CDR2 YYEEEE. The CDR3 is 15 amino acids. V dropped 0 bases and J dropped 9 bases, with 18 bases sitting between them.

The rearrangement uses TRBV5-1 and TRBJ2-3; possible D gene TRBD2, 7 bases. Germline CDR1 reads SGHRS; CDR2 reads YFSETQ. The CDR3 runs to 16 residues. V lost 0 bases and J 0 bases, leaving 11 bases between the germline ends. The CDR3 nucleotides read TGCGCCAGCAGCTTGGTTGCGGGGGCTAGCACAGATACGCAGTATTTT. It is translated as CASSLVAGASTDTQYF.

CDR3 residues: CATSDVTSVNEQFF. The CDR3 bases are TGTGCCACCAGTGATGTTACTAGCGTCAATGAGCAGTTCTTC. The J gene is TRBJ2-1, the V gene TRBV24-1; 7 nucleotides align to TRBD2. The CDR3 consists of 14 residues. After removal of 3 bases from V and 6 bases from J, the junction contained 4 bases not matched to a gene. Germline V lookup: CDR1 KGHDR, CDR2 SFDVKD.

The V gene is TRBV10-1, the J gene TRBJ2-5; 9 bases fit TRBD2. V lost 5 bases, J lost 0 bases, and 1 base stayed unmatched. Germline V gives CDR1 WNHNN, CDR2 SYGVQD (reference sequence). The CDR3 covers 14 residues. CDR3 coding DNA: TGCGCCAGCAGTCAGCGGGGGGACCAAGAGACCCAGTACTTC. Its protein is CASSQRGDQETQYF.

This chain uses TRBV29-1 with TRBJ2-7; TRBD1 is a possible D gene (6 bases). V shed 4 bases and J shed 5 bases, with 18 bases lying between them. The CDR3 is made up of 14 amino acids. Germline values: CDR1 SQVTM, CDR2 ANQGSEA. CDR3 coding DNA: TGCAGCGTTGCTGAATCAGGGGATAGAGACGAGCAGTACTTC. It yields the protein CSVAESGDRDEQYF.